One and the same sample provided the 21 T cell receptor beta chains below, sequenced in a study of T cell clonotyping in hematopoietic cell transplantation. Sequencing was performed with immunoSEQ multiplex PCR; in TCRdb, only in-frame clones are kept and a portion is missing. The repertoire holds about 43,000 clones, with about 85% as singletons. Time point meaning: recipient sample about 28 days before transplant, after cytoreduction. The specimen comprised peripheral blood mononuclear cells, sampled before stem cell transplant. The origin of the receptors is a man between 60 and 75 years old with acute myeloid leukemia. Some clones in this sample may be carry-over from other donors' samples.

V is TRBV19 and J is TRBJ2-7; no definite D call. The CDR3 covers 11 residues. The V gene lost 5 bases and the J gene lost 3 bases, with 5 bases spanning the gap. The V gene's germline CDR1 is LNHDA and CDR2 SQIVND (reference sequence). CDR3 region: CASSFNYEQYF. The CDR3 DNA sequence: TGTGCCAGTAGTTTCAACTACGAGCAGTACTTC.

The gene calls are TRBV25-1 and TRBJ2-3; D unclear. In germline, CDR1 is MGHDK, CDR2 SYGVNS. This CDR3 comprises 12 residues. V shed 8 bases and J shed 0 bases, with 6 bases lying between them. The CDR3 here is CASLGSTDTQYF. The CDR3 DNA reads as TGTGCCAGCCTGGGGAGCACAGATACGCAGTATTTT.

The rearrangement joins TRBV7-9 to TRBJ2-7, with 8 bases aligning to TRBD1. From germline, CDR1 is SEHNR and CDR2 FQNEAQ (reference sequence). This CDR3 has 13 residues. Trimming at V came to 2 bases and at J to 10 bases, leaving 7 bases not matched to a gene. CDR3 nucleotide sequence: TGTGCCAGCAGCTTAAACCCGGGACAGGTACAGTACTTC. Amino acids: CASSLNPGQVQYF.

This chain connects TRBV5-8 to TRBJ1-3; D ambiguous. CDR1 is SGHTS and CDR2 is YDEGEE in the germline V gene. The CDR3 totals 16 residues. The germline V and J ends were trimmed by 4 bases and 0 bases, with 14 bases remaining between them. In DNA form, the CDR3 reads TGTGCCAGCAGCGCTCTGGACGGTAGCTCTGGAAACACCATATATTTT. This translates into CASSALDGSSGNTIYF.

The table lists this clone with a count of one. The genes are TRBV7-2 and TRBJ2-5; D perhaps matches TRBD1 (5 bases). This CDR3 is 13 amino acids long. The germline gives CDR1 SGHTA, CDR2 FQGNSA. V was pared by 6 bases and J by 4 bases, with 12 bases between. This CDR3 is CASRPPQGETQYF. Written as DNA, the CDR3 is TGTGCCAGCAGACCCCCGCAGGGAGAGACCCAGTACTTC. Full variable domain (outside the CDR3, taken from reference TRBV7-2 and TRBJ2-5): GAGVSQSPSNKVTEKGKDVELRCDPISGHTALYWYRQSLGQGLEFLIYFQGNSAPDKSGLPSDRFSAERTGGSVSTLTIQRTQQEDSAVYLCASRPPQGETQYFGPGTRLLVL.

This chain links TRBV27 with TRBJ1-1; possible D gene TRBD1, 5 bases. Germline loops: CDR1 MNHEY, CDR2 SMNVEV (reference sequence). This CDR3 spans 15 amino acids. V lost 6 bases, J lost 4 bases, and 18 bases lay in between. The CDR3 DNA is TGTGCCAGCAGGGATCGTTTGGGGGGGGGCACTGAAGCTTTCTTT. Amino acids: CASRDRLGGGTEAFF.

This clone occurred once. The chain carries TRBV4-1 and TRBJ2-4; maybe TRBD2 (6 bases). Trimming took 0 bases from V and 15 from J, leaving 15 bases between them. This CDR3 is built from 13 residues. Germline V lookup: CDR1 MGHRA, CDR2 YSYEKL. The CDR3 loop is CASSQEGRRALYF. The CDR3 nucleotides are TGCGCCAGCAGCCAAGAAGGGAGGAGGGCCCTGTACTTC.

V is TRBV4-3 and J is TRBJ2-2; tentative D call: TRBD2 (5 bases). V dropped 3 bases and J dropped 4 bases, with 15 bases sitting between them. The CDR3 is made up of 16 amino acids. Germline CDR1 and CDR2: LGHNA and YSLEER. CDR3 loop: CASSHPTGWSTGELFF. In DNA form, the CDR3 reads TGCGCCAGCAGCCACCCGACGGGATGGAGCACCGGGGAGCTGTTTTTT.

The chain couples TRBV7-8 to TRBJ2-1, with D possibly matching TRBD1 (5 bases). Germline-derived CDR1 and CDR2 are SGHVS and FQNEAQ. Trimming pared 5 bases from V and 4 bases from J, leaving 18 bases between. This CDR3 is 16 amino acids long. The CDR3 region has the DNA TGTGCCAGCAGCCCTCTGTGGGGCATTTTTTACAATGAGCAGTTCTTC. Translated: CASSPLWGIFYNEQFF.

The rearrangement joins TRBV29-1 to TRBJ1-4, with TRBD1 as a possible D gene (5 bases). V lost 1 base, J lost 10 bases, and 7 bases lay in between. This CDR3 comprises 11 residues. Germline V gene sequence: CDR1 SQVTM, CDR2 ANQGSEA. The CDR3 region is CSVEGQGKLFF. CDR3 DNA sequence: TGCAGCGTTGAAGGTCAGGGAAAACTGTTTTTT.

The V and J genes are TRBV14 and TRBJ1-1; D uncertain. Trimming pared 0 bases from V and 10 bases from J, leaving 12 bases between. The CDR3 extends over 13 amino acids. Germline assignment: CDR1 SGHDN and CDR2 FVKESK. CDR3 protein: CASSQEKYRGAFF. The CDR3 coding sequence is TGTGCCAGCAGCCAAGAAAAGTACCGGGGAGCTTTCTTT.

The rearrangement uses TRBV13 and TRBJ1-2, with 8 bases aligning to TRBD1. Germline CDR1 is PRHDT and CDR2 is FYEKMQ (reference sequence). V lost 4 bases to trimming and J lost 5 bases; unmatched junction nucleotides: 3. CDR3 length: 13 residues. The CDR3 nucleotides read TGTGCCAGCAGCTCGGACAGGGTGTATGGCTACACCTTC. Protein: CASSSDRVYGYTF.

This clone has just a few counts. This chain uses TRBV9 with TRBJ1-2; D call uncertain. The V end lost 3 bases, the J end lost 6 bases, and 9 bases lay between the germline ends. Germline loops: CDR1 SGDLS, CDR2 YYNGEE. This CDR3 spans 12 amino acids. The CDR3 here is CASSDRVDGYTF. CDR3 bases: TGTGCCAGCAGCGACCGAGTGGATGGCTACACCTTC.

The gene calls are TRBV14 and TRBJ1-2; unclear D gene. Germline V CDR1 and CDR2: SGHDN, FVKESK. CDR3 length: 13 amino acids. Between the trimmed V and J ends, which lost 0 bases and 7 bases, there was a span of 9 bases. The CDR3 nucleotides read TGTGCCAGCAGCCAAGATAACTGGGCTGGCTACACCTTC. Encoded protein: CASSQDNWAGYTF. The entire variable domain, with the rest obtained from reference TRBV14 and TRBJ1-2, is as follows: EAGVTQFPSHSVIEKGQTVTLRCDPISGHDNLYWYRRVMGKEIKFLLHFVKESKQDESGMPNNRFLAERTGGTYSTLKVQPAELEDSGVYFCASSQDNWAGYTFGSGTRLTVV.

This rearrangement joins TRBV19 to TRBJ2-5; D not certain. The CDR3 sequence is 13 residues long. V lost 9 bases to trimming and J lost 5 bases, with 16 bases between them. The germline CDR1 and CDR2 sequences are LNHDA and SQIVND (reference sequence). CDR3 region: CASAGGVRETQYF. CDR3 in DNA: TGTGCCAGCGCCGGTGGGGTCCGGGAGACCCAGTACTTC.

The gene calls are TRBV4-3 and TRBJ1-4; no firm D call. The CDR3 is 17 residues long. CDR1 and CDR2 (germline): LGHNA, YSLEER. Trimming shortened V by 0 bases and J by 2 bases, and 13 bases separated the two germline ends. CDR3: CASSQDSGGGTNEKLFF. CDR3 coding DNA: TGCGCCAGCAGCCAAGATTCGGGTGGAGGTACTAATGAAAAACTGTTTTTT.

As DNA, the CDR3 is TGCAGCGTTGGGAGACGTAATTCACCCCTCCACTTT. Amino acids: CSVGRRNSPLHF. The chain is built from TRBV29-1 and TRBJ1-6; D not certain. This CDR3 spans 12 amino acids. The germline V and J ends were trimmed by 4 bases and 6 bases, with 7 bases remaining between them. Germline V CDR1 and CDR2: SQVTM, ANQGSEA.

This clone came up a few times. The V and J genes are TRBV7-2 and TRBJ1-2; no definite D call. Germline loops: CDR1 SGHTA, CDR2 FQGNSA. Trimming took 5 bases from V and 2 from J, leaving 9 bases between them. This CDR3 is 13 amino acids long. The CDR3 bases are TGTGCCAGCAGCCCGGACGGCAACTATGGCTACACCTTC. As protein: CASSPDGNYGYTF. Full variable domain (outside the CDR3, taken from reference TRBV7-2 and TRBJ1-2): GAGVSQSPSNKVTEKGKDVELRCDPISGHTALYWYRQSLGQGLEFLIYFQGNSAPDKSGLPSDRFSAERTGGSVSTLTIQRTQQEDSAVYLCASSPDGNYGYTFGSGTRLTVV.

V usage is TRBV6-5 and J usage is TRBJ1-3, with D unresolved. The CDR3 totals 15 residues. Germline CDR1 MNHEY, CDR2 SVGAGI. The V end was cut by 1 base, the J end by 3 bases, with 10 bases between. This CDR3 is CASSYYPGVGNTIYF. The CDR3, as DNA: TGTGCCAGCAGTTACTACCCAGGAGTTGGAAACACCATATATTTT.

V is TRBV7-3 and J is TRBJ1-1; D gene uncertain. Germline V gives CDR1 SGHTA, CDR2 FQGTGA. Trimming cost V 1 base and J 1 base, with 13 bases left between them. CDR3 length equals 16 residues. This CDR3 is CASSLNPGVENTEAFF. The CDR3 DNA sequence: TGTGCCAGCAGCTTAAACCCAGGTGTGGAGAACACTGAAGCTTTCTTT.

The chain combines TRBV2 with TRBJ2-7; tentatively, D is TRBD2 (6 bases). V was cut by 7 bases and J by 3 bases, with 13 bases left in between. The length of the CDR3 is 13 residues. The germline gives CDR1 SNHLY, CDR2 FYNNEI. For the CDR3, the DNA is TGTGCCAGCATAGGGGAGGCCAACTACGAGCAGTACTTC. This encodes CASIGEANYEQYF.